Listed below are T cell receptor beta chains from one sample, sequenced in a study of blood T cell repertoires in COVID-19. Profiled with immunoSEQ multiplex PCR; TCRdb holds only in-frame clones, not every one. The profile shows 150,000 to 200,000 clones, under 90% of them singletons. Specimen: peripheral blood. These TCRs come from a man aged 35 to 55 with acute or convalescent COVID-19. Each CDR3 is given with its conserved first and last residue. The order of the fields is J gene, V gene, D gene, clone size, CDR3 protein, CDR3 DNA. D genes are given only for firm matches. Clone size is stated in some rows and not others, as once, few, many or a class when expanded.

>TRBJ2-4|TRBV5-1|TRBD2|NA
CASSLEAGLAKNIQYF
TGCGCCAGCAGCTTGGAAGCGGGGTTAGCCAAAAACATTCAGTACTTC
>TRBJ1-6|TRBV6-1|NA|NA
CASSERWDNNNSPLHF
TGTGCCAGCAGTGAACGATGGGACAACAATAATTCACCCCTCCACTTT
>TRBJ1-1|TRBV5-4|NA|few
CASSFKWDTLGTEAFF
TGTGCCAGCAGCTTCAAGTGGGACACCCTGGGCACTGAAGCTTTCTTT
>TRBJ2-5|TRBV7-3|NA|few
CASSLDYPEETQYF
TGTGCCAGCAGCTTGGACTATCCCGAAGAGACCCAGTACTTC
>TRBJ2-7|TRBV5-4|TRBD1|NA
CASTYGQGGYEQYF
TGTGCCAGCACATATGGACAGGGGGGCTACGAGCAGTACTTC
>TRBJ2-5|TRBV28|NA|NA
CASSSGTQETQYF
TGTGCCAGCAGTTCTGGGACACAAGAGACCCAGTACTTC
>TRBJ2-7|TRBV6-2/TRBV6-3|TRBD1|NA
CASNPGQGSYEQYF
TGTGCCAGCAACCCTGGACAGGGTTCCTACGAGCAGTACTTC
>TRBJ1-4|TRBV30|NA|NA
CAWSVGPIVFF
TGTGCCTGGAGTGTTGGGCCCATCGTGTTTTTT
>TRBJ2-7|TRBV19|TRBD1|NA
CATQGAPRGEQYF
TGTGCCACCCAGGGGGCGCCGAGAGGGGAGCAGTACTTC
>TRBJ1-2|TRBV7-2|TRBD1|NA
CASSLDRGDYTF
TGTGCCAGCAGCTTGGACAGGGGGGACTACACCTTC
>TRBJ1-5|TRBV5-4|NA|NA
CASSSPPGHTAHQPQHF
TGTGCCAGCAGCTCCCCTCCGGGACACACAGCCCATCAGCCCCAGCATTTT
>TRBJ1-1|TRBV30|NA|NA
CAWSEGLSGTEAFF
TGTGCCTGGAGTGAAGGCCTTAGCGGCACTGAAGCTTTCTTT
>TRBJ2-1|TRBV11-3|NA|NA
CASSLQGKNLDNEQFF
TGTGCCAGCAGCTTACAGGGTAAGAATCTGGACAATGAGCAGTTCTTC
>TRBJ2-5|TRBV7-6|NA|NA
CASSKRAVGDGRETQYF
TGTGCCAGCAGTAAAAGGGCTGTAGGGGATGGACGAGAGACCCAGTACTTC
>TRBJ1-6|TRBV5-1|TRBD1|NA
CASSYRQGSPSSYNSPLHF
TGCGCCAGCAGCTACCGACAGGGCTCCCCGAGCTCCTATAATTCACCCCTCCACTTT
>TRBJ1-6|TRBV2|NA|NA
CASSVQGRYNSPLHF
TGTGCCAGCAGCGTCCAGGGTAGATATAATTCACCCCTCCACTTT
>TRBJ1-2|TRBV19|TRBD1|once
CASSPPQGVSYGYTF
TGTGCCAGTAGTCCCCCGCAGGGGGTCTCCTATGGCTACACCTTC
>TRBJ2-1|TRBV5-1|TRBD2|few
CASSPDLGLAGNEQFF
TGCGCCAGCAGCCCGGATCTAGGACTAGCGGGGAATGAGCAGTTCTTC
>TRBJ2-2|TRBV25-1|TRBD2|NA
CASSAIGTTTGELFF
TGTGCCAGCAGTGCAATTGGGACTACCACCGGGGAGCTGTTTTTT
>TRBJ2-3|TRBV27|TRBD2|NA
CASRRGGGTDTQYF
TGTGCCAGCAGACGGGGAGGGGGCACAGATACGCAGTATTTT
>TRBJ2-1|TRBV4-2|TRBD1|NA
CASSQTGGEYNEQFF
TGTGCCAGCAGCCAAACAGGGGGCGAATACAATGAGCAGTTCTTC
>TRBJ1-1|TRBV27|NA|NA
CASSLSVNTEAFF
TGTGCCAGCAGTTTATCCGTGAACACTGAAGCTTTCTTT
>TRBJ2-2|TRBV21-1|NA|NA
CASSKEGQGCTGELFF
TGTGCCAGCAGCAAAGAGGGACAGGGGTGCACCGGGGAGCTGTTTTTT
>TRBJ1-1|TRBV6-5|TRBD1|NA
CASSFTGGTEAFF
TGTGCCAGCAGTTTTACAGGGGGCACTGAAGCTTTCTTT
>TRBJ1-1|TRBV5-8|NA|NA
CASSSRQENTEAFF
TGTGCCAGCAGCTCCCGACAGGAGAACACTGAAGCTTTCTTT
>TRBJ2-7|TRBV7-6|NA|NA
CASSLAPGGLQYEQYF
TGTGCCAGCAGCTTAGCCCCCGGGGGGCTTCAATACGAGCAGTACTTC
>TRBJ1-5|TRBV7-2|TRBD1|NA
CASSALTGGGQPQHF
TGTGCCAGCAGCGCTCTGACAGGGGGCGGTCAGCCCCAGCATTTT
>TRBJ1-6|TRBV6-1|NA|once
CASSGGTQGLGPSPLHF
TGTGCCAGCAGTGGGGGTACGCAGGGTTTGGGTCCTTCACCCCTCCACTTT
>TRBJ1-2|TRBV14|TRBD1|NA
CASSLDRGHGYTF
TGTGCCAGCAGCCTCGACAGGGGGCACGGCTACACCTTC
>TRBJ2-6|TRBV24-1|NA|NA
CATSDADSNSGANVLTF
TGTGCCACCAGTGACGCGGACAGTAACTCTGGGGCCAACGTCCTGACTTTC
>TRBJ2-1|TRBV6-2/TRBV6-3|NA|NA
CASSYNSGVEQFF
TGTGCCAGCAGTTACAATTCGGGGGTTGAGCAGTTCTTC
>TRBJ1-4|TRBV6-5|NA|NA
CATKTGPANEKLFF
TGTGCCACCAAAACAGGACCGGCTAATGAAAAACTGTTTTTT
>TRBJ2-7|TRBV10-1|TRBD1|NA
CASSAHLPGTGGEQYF
TGCGCCAGCAGCGCCCACCTTCCCGGGACAGGGGGAGAGCAGTACTTC
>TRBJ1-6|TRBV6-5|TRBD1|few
CASSSRRDRGPGDLHF
TGTGCCAGCAGTTCCCGCCGGGACAGGGGTCCTGGGGACCTCCACTTT
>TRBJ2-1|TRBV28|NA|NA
CASSLSGGVSYNEQFF
TGTGCCAGCAGTTTATCGGGGGGCGTCTCCTACAATGAGCAGTTCTTC
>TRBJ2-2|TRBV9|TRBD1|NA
CASSGDRYSNTGELFF
TGTGCCAGCAGCGGGGACAGGTACTCAAACACCGGGGAGCTGTTTTTT
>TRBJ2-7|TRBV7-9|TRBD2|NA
CASSAASGGSHEQYF
TGTGCCAGCAGCGCGGCTAGCGGGGGATCCCACGAGCAGTACTTC
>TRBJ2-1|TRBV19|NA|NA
CASSSRLILEQFF
TGTGCCAGTAGTTCCCGACTAATTTTGGAGCAGTTCTTC
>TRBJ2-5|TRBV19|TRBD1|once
CASSSTRTGLPETQYF
TGTGCCAGTAGTTCGACCCGGACAGGGCTGCCAGAGACCCAGTACTTC
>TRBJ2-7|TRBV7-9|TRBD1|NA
CASSTPTPGQGAWYEQYF
TGTGCCAGCAGCACACCTACCCCCGGACAGGGGGCGTGGTACGAGCAGTACTTC
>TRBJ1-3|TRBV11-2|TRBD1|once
CASSSPDRASGNTIYF
TGTGCCAGCAGCTCCCCGGACAGGGCATCTGGAAACACCATATATTTT